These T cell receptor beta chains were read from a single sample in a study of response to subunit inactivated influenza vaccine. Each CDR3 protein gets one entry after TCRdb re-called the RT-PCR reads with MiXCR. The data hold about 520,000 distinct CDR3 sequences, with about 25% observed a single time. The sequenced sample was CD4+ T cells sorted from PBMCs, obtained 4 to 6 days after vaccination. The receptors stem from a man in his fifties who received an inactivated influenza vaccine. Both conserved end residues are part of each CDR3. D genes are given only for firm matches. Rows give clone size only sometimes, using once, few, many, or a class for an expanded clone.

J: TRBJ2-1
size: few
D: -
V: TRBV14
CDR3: CASSQEGWDYNEQFF
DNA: TGTGCCAGCAGCCAAGAAGGCTGGGACTACAATGAGCAGTTCTTC

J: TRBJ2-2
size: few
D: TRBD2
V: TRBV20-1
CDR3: CSARRSGGKGELFF
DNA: TGCAGTGCTAGACGTAGCGGGGGTAAGGGGGAGCTGTTTTTT

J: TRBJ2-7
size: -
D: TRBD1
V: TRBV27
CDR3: CASHRQGRSEQYF
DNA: TGTGCCAGTCATAGACAGGGTCGGTCCGAGCAGTACTTC

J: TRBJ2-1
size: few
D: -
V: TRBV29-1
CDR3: CSVRETVSEQFF
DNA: TGCAGCGTTAGAGAGACAGTATCTGAGCAGTTCTTC

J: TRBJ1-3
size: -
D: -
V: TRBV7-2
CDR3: CASSLSSRAGNTIYF
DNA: TGTGCCAGCAGCTTATCCTCTAGGGCTGGAAACACCATATATTTT

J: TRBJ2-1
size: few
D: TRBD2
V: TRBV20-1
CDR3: CSAIGTSGRATYNEQFF
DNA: TGCAGTGCTATCGGGACTAGCGGGAGGGCCACCTACAATGAGCAGTTCTTC

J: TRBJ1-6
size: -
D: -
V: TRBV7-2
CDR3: CASSSWDDRPSPLHF
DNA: TGTGCCAGCAGCTCGTGGGACGACCGACCCTCACCCCTCCACTTT

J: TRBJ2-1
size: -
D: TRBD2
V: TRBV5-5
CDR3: CASSALGGDSYNEQFF
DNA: TGTGCCAGCAGCGCCCTCGGGGGGGACTCCTACAATGAGCAGTTCTTC

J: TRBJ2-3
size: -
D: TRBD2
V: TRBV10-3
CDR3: CAISGTSGKKDTQYF
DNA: TGTGCCATCAGTGGGACTAGCGGGAAAAAAGATACGCAGTATTTT

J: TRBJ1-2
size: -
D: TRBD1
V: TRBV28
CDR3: CASSDQGGGGYTF
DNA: TGTGCCAGCAGTGACCAGGGGGGAGGAGGCTACACCTTC